These 20 T cell receptor beta chains came from one sample sequenced in a study of blood T cell repertoires in COVID-19. Profiled with immunoSEQ multiplex PCR; TCRdb holds only in-frame clones, not every one. The sample yields 120,000 or so clones, roughly 75% seen once. Sequenced: peripheral blood. These TCRs come from a man aged 60-69 years with active or convalescent COVID-19.

This chain connects TRBV11-2 to TRBJ2-1; D is uncertain. The germline V gene encodes CDR1 SGHAT and CDR2 FQNNGV. V lost 2 bases and J 2 bases, leaving 10 bases between the germline ends. This CDR3 has 15 residues. CDR3: CASSLILRPYNEQFF. The CDR3 DNA follows: TGTGCCAGCAGCTTAATCTTGCGGCCCTACAATGAGCAGTTCTTC.

The chain combines TRBV3-1 (or the pseudogene TRBV3-2) with TRBJ1-1, with unresolved D. V lost 0 bases to trimming and J lost 1 base, with 12 bases between them. This CDR3 region has 16 residues. The V gene's germline CDR1 is LGHDT and CDR2 YNNKEL (reference sequence). The CDR3 nucleotides are TGTGCCAGCAGCCAAGATCAGGAGGCGGCGAACACTGAAGCTTTCTTT. Translating gives CASSQDQEAANTEAFF.

The chain links TRBV15 to TRBJ2-1; the match to TRBD2 covers 10 bases. The germline V gene has CDR1 LNHNV and CDR2 YYDKDF (reference sequence). Losses at the gene ends were 5 bases for V and 7 bases for J; bases not matched to a gene: 17. The CDR3 runs 18 residues. The CDR3 loop reads CATSPHRGAGGSLNEQFF. CDR3 nucleotide sequence: TGTGCCACCAGCCCCCATCGCGGAGCGGGAGGGAGTTTGAATGAGCAGTTCTTC.

This clone came up once. The chain is built from TRBV2 and TRBJ1-1; D ambiguous. Germline loops: CDR1 SNHLY, CDR2 FYNNEI. Trimming left V 7 bases short and J 6 bases short, with 15 bases between. This CDR3 is built from 13 residues. CDR3 DNA sequence: TGTGCCAGCAACTCCGGGTCGGAGCCTGAAGCTTTCTTT. Translating it yields CASNSGSEPEAFF. Complete variable domain (other parts from reference TRBV2 and TRBJ1-1): EPEVTQTPSHQVTQMGQEVILRCVPISNHLYFYWYRQILGQKVEFLVSFYNNEISEKSEIFDDQFSVERPDGSNFTLKIRSTKLEDSAMYFCASNSGSEPEAFFGQGTRLTVV.

The chain recombines TRBV29-1 with TRBJ1-3, with D possibly being TRBD1 (5 bases). There are 16 residues in the CDR3. The germline CDR1 and CDR2 sequences are SQVTM and ANQGSEA. V was clipped by 7 bases and J by 0 bases, with 19 bases between them. The CDR3 nucleotides read TGCAGCGCGGGCGGGGGGGTAGCGGCCTCTGGAAACACCATATATTTT. Amino acids: CSAGGGVAASGNTIYF.

This clone was picked up a small number of times. This rearrangement joins TRBV7-2 to TRBJ2-3, with 8 nucleotides matching TRBD1. Germline V gene data show CDR1 as SGHTA and CDR2 as FQGNSA. CDR3 length: 15 amino acids. The V gene end was trimmed by 6 bases and the J gene end by 3 bases; junction bases not matched to a gene: 8. The CDR3 DNA is TGTGCCAGCAGTCAAGACAGGGGCAAGACAGATACGCAGTATTTT. Translating it yields CASSQDRGKTDTQYF.

This chain joins TRBV25-1 and TRBJ2-3; 7 nucleotides line up with TRBD1. V trimming: 8 bases; J trimming: 2 bases; junction bases outside the gene matches: 7. The germline V gene has CDR1 MGHDK and CDR2 SYGVNS. This CDR3 is built from 14 residues. CDR3 in DNA: TGTGCCAGCCGGGGACAGCTCCCCACAGATACGCAGTATTTT. Translation gives CASRGQLPTDTQYF.

The chain joins TRBV11-3 to TRBJ2-2; D not certain. CDR3 length: 12 amino acids. Germline CDR1 and CDR2: SGHNT and YENEEA. The germline V and J ends were trimmed by 5 bases and 1 base, with 2 bases remaining between them. The CDR3 loop reads CASSRNTGELFF. The CDR3 DNA reads as TGTGCCAGCAGCCGGAACACCGGGGAGCTGTTTTTT. Looking up the rest from reference TRBV11-3 and TRBJ2-2 gives the full variable domain: EAGVVQSPRYKIIEKKQPVAFWCNPISGHNTLYWYLQNLGQGPELLIRYENEEAVDDSQLPKDRFSAERLKGVDSTLKIQPAELGDSAVYLCASSRNTGELFFGEGSRLTVL.

The chain uses TRBV7-8 and TRBJ2-7; maybe TRBD2 (6 bases). Trimming removed 1 base at V and 6 bases at J, with 13 bases between. Per germline, CDR1 SGHVS and CDR2 FQNEAQ. The CDR3 has 14 amino acids. The CDR3 loop is CASSLGGGASEQYF. The CDR3 DNA reads TGTGCCAGCAGCTTAGGGGGCGGGGCCTCCGAGCAGTACTTC.

This clone was detected a few times. The chain is built from TRBV29-1 and TRBJ1-2; D is unclear. The CDR3 totals 15 residues. Germline V gives CDR1 SQVTM, CDR2 ANQGSEA. V lost 5 bases and J lost 0, with 16 bases in between. The CDR3 spells CSVPTNQNSNYGYTF. CDR3 nucleotide sequence: TGCAGCGTTCCCACAAACCAAAATTCTAACTATGGCTACACCTTC.

V is TRBV2 and J is TRBJ1-1, with D tentatively TRBD1 (6 bases). V was clipped by 4 bases and J by 6 bases, with 18 bases between them. Germline V gene data show CDR1 as SNHLY and CDR2 as FYNNEI. This CDR3 is built from 15 residues. The CDR3 here is CASSVRQAQSAEAFF. For the CDR3, the DNA is TGTGCCAGCAGTGTCCGACAGGCCCAGAGCGCTGAAGCTTTCTTT.

The rearrangement links TRBV18 to TRBJ2-1; D unresolved. The ends were cut back, 2 bases at V and 4 bases at J, with 12 bases in the middle. The CDR3 runs to 15 residues. Germline values: CDR1 KGHSH, CDR2 LQKENI. CDR3 sequence reads: CASSPRSRLYNEQFF. CDR3 nucleotide sequence: TGTGCCAGCTCACCAAGGTCTAGGCTTTACAATGAGCAGTTCTTC.

The rearrangement uses TRBV9 and TRBJ1-2; maybe TRBD1 (6 bases). The CDR3 has 15 residues. From germline, CDR1 is SGDLS and CDR2 YYNGEE. The ends were cut back, 2 bases at V and 4 bases at J, with 15 bases in the middle. CDR3 sequence: CASSVSARGGYGYTF. Here the CDR3 DNA reads TGTGCCAGCAGCGTTTCTGCCAGGGGTGGCTATGGCTACACCTTC.

The rearrangement joins TRBV9 to TRBJ2-7, with 11 bases matching TRBD2. CDR1 is SGDLS and CDR2 is YYNGEE in the germline V gene. CDR3 length: 16 residues. V trimming: 0 bases; J trimming: 6 bases; junction bases outside the gene matches: 8. The CDR3 DNA reads TGTGCCAGCAGCGTAGCAACTAGCGGGAGTTCTAGCGAGCAGTACTTC. The encoded protein is CASSVATSGSSSEQYF.

V gene TRBV10-3 combines with J gene TRBJ2-3; D might be TRBD2 (6 bases). Trimming cost V 7 bases and J 5 bases, with 10 bases left between them. The V gene's germline CDR1 is ENHRY and CDR2 SYGVKD. This CDR3 is built from 12 residues. In DNA, the CDR3 is TGTGCCATCAAAGCGGGCCAAGATACGCAGTATTTT. This gives the protein CAIKAGQDTQYF.

This chain connects TRBV25-1 to TRBJ2-1; D remains unclear. Trimming cost V 7 bases and J 9 bases, with 10 bases left between them. The germline CDR1 and CDR2 sequences are MGHDK and SYGVNS. This CDR3 has 11 residues. The CDR3, as DNA: TGTGCCAGCAAAGACAACGGTGAGCAGTTCTTC. Encoded protein: CASKDNGEQFF.

The chain has TRBV9 and TRBJ2-1, with 9 bases aligning to TRBD2. The trim removed 0 bases at V and 10 bases at J, leaving 5 bases unmatched. CDR1 and CDR2 from the germline V gene are SGDLS and YYNGEE. This CDR3 is 14 amino acids long. CDR3 protein: CASSVGGGGREQFF. The CDR3 region has the DNA TGTGCCAGCAGCGTAGGCGGGGGGGGGAGGGAGCAGTTCTTC.

The J gene is TRBJ1-2, the V gene TRBV29-1, with a weak D call TRBD1 (5 bases). The length of the CDR3 is 10 residues. Germline CDR1 reads SQVTM; CDR2 reads ANQGSEA. Trimming took 5 bases from V and 7 from J, leaving 8 bases between them. For the CDR3, the DNA is TGCAGCGTTACAGGAGCTGGCTACACCTTC. Translated, it gives CSVTGAGYTF. Together with reference TRBV29-1 and TRBJ1-2, the CDR3 gives the full variable domain: SAVISQKPSRDICQRGTSLTIQCQVDSQVTMMFWYRQQPGQSLTLIATANQGSEATYESGFVIDKFPISRPNLTFSTLTVSNMSPEDSSIYLCSVTGAGYTFGSGTRLTVV.

The chain links TRBV15 to TRBJ1-4; TRBD1 matches at 7 bases. The CDR3 sequence is 14 residues long. J was trimmed by 5 bases and V by 4 bases; bases with no gene match: 4. The germline gives CDR1 LNHNV, CDR2 YYDKDF (reference sequence). CDR3 coding DNA: TGTGCCACCAGCAAGGGACAGTCAAATGAAAAACTGTTTTTT. This gives the protein CATSKGQSNEKLFF. Looking up the rest from reference TRBV15 and TRBJ1-4 gives the full variable domain: DAMVIQNPRYQVTQFGKPVTLSCSQTLNHNVMYWYQQKSSQAPKLLFHYYDKDFNNEADTPDNFQSRRPNTSFCFLDIRSPGLGDTAMYLCATSKGQSNEKLFFGSGTQLSVL.

This clone showed up just a few times. This chain connects TRBV6-1 to TRBJ2-2, with D possibly TRBD2 on 5 matching bases. Per germline, CDR1 MNHNS and CDR2 SASEGT. The CDR3 extends over 17 amino acids. The ends were cut back, 2 bases at V and 4 bases at J, with 17 bases in the middle. DNA of the CDR3: TGTGCCAGCAGTGAACGTGAGGGAGTTTCCCCCACCGGGGAGCTGTTTTTT. Its protein is CASSEREGVSPTGELFF.